This TCR beta chain was captured in a study of blood T cell repertoires in COVID-19 (dated by TCRdb to 2018 to 2020). A note on the overall study: Samples from collaborators originated in the United States, Italy and Spain and spanned both the acute and convalescent phases of COVID-19. The material from the prospective study consisted of cDNA or gDNA derived from T cells, B-cell-depleted T cells, or PBMCs. Deeply sampled blood TCRbeta repertoires from subjects exposed to, actively infected with, or recovered from COVID-19 were included in the dataset. The repertoires were released in a freely available public database meant as a resource for research on the immune response to SARS-CoV-2. The samples were drawn from the first 160 participants of the ongoing ImmuneRACE study and from over a thousand subjects provided by 6 global collaborators. Sample metadata almost always included a de-identified subject ID, COVID-19 status, age in years and sex. Where HLA class I and class II types were available, the types were taken from metadata supplied by the sample provider, not from assay-based typing. Findings and caveats that apply to the study as a whole: How much clinical and demographic metadata was included differed by source and by participant, and the metadata was provided uncurated.

In Seattle, one collaborating source enrolled patients while the infection was active and tracked those patients longitudinally over the course of disease. Each collaborating institution followed its own protocols to collect whole blood in K2EDTA tubes. For TCRbeta analysis, collaborator samples were shipped as frozen whole blood, as isolated PBMCs, or as DNA extracted from either sample type. Points on this clone: The antigen it recognizes is unknown. No quality values exist for individual bases; no much larger clone is one base distant.

The CDR3 starts with the cysteine, ends with the phenylalanine, and has 14 residues. Just the 42-base CDR3 DNA is kept, in frame starting at base 1. Trimming takes 4 bases from V and 3 bases from J, and the germline ends sit 15 bases apart. The germline V gene sets CDR1 to SQVTM and CDR2 to ANQGSEA. TCRbeta CDR3 regions were amplified from genomic DNA by means of the immunoSEQ Assay, a bias-controlled multiplex PCR. In the source study's methods: Within the assay, amplification of reference gene primers was used to estimate how many nucleated cells each sample contained. To quantify the absolute abundance of each unique TCRbeta CDR3 rearrangement, sequence reads were collapsed and filtered. For each sample, productive Simpson clonality was calculated as the square root of Simpson's diversity index across productive rearrangements. The immuneACCESS repertoire file appears here via TCRdb, limited to in-frame rearrangements. These files lack a portion of the clones; in checked studies, under half of the deficit traces to unresolved V genes, and the cause of the others is not known. That table supplies the V and J calls and clone size; D and trimming were determined from the DNA. In this sample the table shows around 23,000 clones, roughly 74% of which occur a single time. Clones ranked in the top ten supply 6.5% of the sample.

The sequenced sample consisted of peripheral blood. This TCR derives from a middle-aged man with COVID-19, enrolled during active disease. Rearrangement joined TRBV29-1 to TRBJ1-2, and TRBD1 may be the D gene, going by 5 matching bases. The nucleotides read TGCAGCGTTGTGGGGGGGAGGGCGGACTATGGCTACACCTTC. Translated, it gives CSVVGGRADYGYTF.